These 10 T cell receptor beta chains originate from one sample sequenced in a study of blood T cell repertoires in COVID-19. Some clones are missing from TCRdb's copy, which holds only in-frame ones; the method was immunoSEQ multiplex PCR. Seen here are under 200,000 clones, roughly 85% observed once, and the top ten hold under 25%. Sequencing was performed on peripheral blood. Every receptor here comes from a man between 60 and 75 years old with active or convalescent COVID-19.

The rearrangement links TRBV5-4 to TRBJ2-7, with TRBD2 matching over 11 bases. This CDR3 comprises 15 residues. CDR1 is SGHNT and CDR2 is YYREEE in the germline V gene (reference sequence). Trimming removed 0 bases from V and 7 bases from J; junction bases left unmatched: 6. Written as DNA, the CDR3 is TGTGCCAGCAGCTTGGCAGGGCTAGCGGGGGGAGAGCAGTACTTC. Encoded protein: CASSLAGLAGGEQYF. The full variable domain, rest sourced from reference TRBV5-4 and TRBJ2-7, is ETGVTQSPTHLIKTRGQQVTLRCSSQSGHNTVSWYQQALGQGPQFIFQYYREEENGRGNFPPRFSGLQFPNYSSELNVNALELDDSALYLCASSLAGLAGGEQYFGPGTRLTVT.

The chain joins TRBV5-1 to TRBJ1-1; D unclear. The CDR3 is made up of 16 amino acids. Trimming shortened V by 4 bases and J by 7 bases, and 23 bases separated the two germline ends. CDR1 SGHRS and CDR2 YFSETQ come from the germline V gene. The CDR3 DNA reads TGCGCCAGCAGCACCACCTGGCAGGCCCCAACCCTTGAAGCTTTCTTT. It encodes CASSTTWQAPTLEAFF.

This chain uses TRBV28 with TRBJ1-1, with D possibly TRBD1 on 5 matching bases. Germline loops: CDR1 MDHEN, CDR2 SYDVKM. Between the trimmed V and J ends, which lost 2 bases and 7 bases, there was a span of 8 bases. This CDR3 spans 12 amino acids. The CDR3 sequence is CASSLNRFEAFF. CDR3 in DNA: TGTGCCAGCAGTTTAAACAGGTTTGAAGCTTTCTTT.

The V gene is TRBV6-6, the J gene TRBJ1-2; D perhaps matches TRBD1 (5 bases). Per the germline V gene, CDR1 is MNHNY and CDR2 is SVGAGI (reference sequence). Between the trimmed V and J ends, which lost 2 bases and 6 bases, there was a span of 7 bases. The CDR3 has 12 residues. In nucleotides, the CDR3 is TGTGCCAGCAGTTACCAGGGAAATGGCTACACCTTC. Translating it yields CASSYQGNGYTF.

The chain couples TRBV5-1 to TRBJ1-1; a weak D match, TRBD1 (5 bases). Trimming left V 9 bases short and J 4 bases short, with 25 bases between. CDR1 and CDR2 from the germline V gene are SGHRS and YFSETQ. The CDR3 sequence is 16 residues long. The DNA for the CDR3 is TGCGCCACCTCTACCTTGGGCCCGACGGGGGGCACTGAAGCTTTCTTT. This codes for CATSTLGPTGGTEAFF.

This chain uses TRBV6-5 with TRBJ2-7; the match to TRBD1 covers 9 bases. The CDR3 length is 14 residues. Germline values: CDR1 MNHEY, CDR2 SVGAGI. V lost 6 bases, J lost 3 bases, and 6 bases stayed unmatched. The CDR3 DNA reads as TGTGCCAGCAGGAGGGGACAGGGACTCTACGAGCAGTACTTC. Protein: CASRRGQGLYEQYF.

This rearrangement joins TRBV27 to TRBJ1-1, with a possible D match to TRBD1 (5 bases). Germline lookup yields CDR1 MNHEY and CDR2 SMNVEV (reference sequence). The CDR3 is 18 amino acids. Trimming pared 4 bases from V and 4 bases from J, leaving 25 bases between. CDR3 DNA sequence: TGTGCCAGCAGTTCCTATCCGGGACTCTTATCGGGTAGCACTGAAGCTTTCTTT. Translation gives CASSSYPGLLSGSTEAFF.

The rearrangement uses TRBV3-1 (or the pseudogene TRBV3-2) and TRBJ1-2; no clear D. Germline values: CDR1 LGHDT, CDR2 YNNKEL (reference sequence). Trimming pared 2 bases from V and 3 bases from J, leaving 10 bases between. The CDR3 loop spans 14 amino acids. The CDR3 loop is CASSQRGSDYGYTF. The CDR3 DNA reads as TGTGCCAGCAGCCAAAGAGGGTCCGACTATGGCTACACCTTC.

A word on this clone: Other DNA sequences in the sample encode the same CDR3. The chain recombines TRBV2 with TRBJ2-6, with a weak D call TRBD1 (6 bases). The germline CDR1 and CDR2 sequences are SNHLY and FYNNEI. Deletions cut 6 bases from V and 0 bases from J, with 9 bases between. The CDR3 extends over 15 amino acids. CDR3 bases: TGTGCCAGCAGGGACAGCAGCTCTGGGGCCAACGTCCTGACTTTC. Its translation is CASRDSSSGANVLTF.

J is TRBJ1-2 and V is TRBV12-1. TRBV12-1 is a known pseudogene. The CDR3 contains 17 residues. This chain's CDR3 is CASSSLRQEPGGYGYTF. DNA for the CDR3: TGTGCCAGCAGCTCCCTAAGACAGGAACCGGGGGGCTATGGCTACACCTTC.